The 25 T cell receptor beta chains listed next were all sequenced from one sample in a study of blood T cells in healthy people across ages. A J-beta primer mix and a sample-barcoded 5' primer were used in a second PCR of about 7 to 12 cycles. TCRdb ran MiXCR on the 5' RACE reads and lists one entry per CDR3 protein. The sample holds over 1,300,000 distinct CDR3 sequences; 45% to 70% are singletons and the top ten take over 5.5%. The specimen was blood. The receptors here all came from a man aged 18 to 35 in good health.

Remarks on this clonotype: At one end the junction does not follow the germline gene, possibly because of a read error. The chain couples TRBV5-1 to TRBJ1-4; 7 bases are shared with TRBD1. Germline loops: CDR1 SGHRS, CDR2 YFSETQ. The CDR3 is 17 residues long. The CDR3 bases are TGCACCAGCAGCTCCTCGACAGGGACGACAACTAATGAAAAACTGTTTTTT. This translates into CTSSSSTGTTTNEKLFF.

The gene calls are TRBV7-2 and TRBJ1-2, with 7 bases identical to TRBD1. CDR1 and CDR2 (germline): SGHTA, FQGNSA. V lost 5 bases and J lost 0; bases outside the gene matches: 3. CDR3 length equals 14 residues. CDR3 nucleotide sequence: TGTGCCAGCAGCCGGGGACAGTCTAACTATGGCTACACCTTC. Its translation: CASSRGQSNYGYTF. Combining the CDR3 with reference TRBV7-2 and TRBJ1-2 gives the whole variable domain GAGVSQSPSNKVTEKGKDVELRCDPISGHTALYWYRQSLGQGLEFLIYFQGNSAPDKSGLPSDRFSAERTGGSVSTLTIQRTQQEDSAVYLCASSRGQSNYGYTFGSGTRLTVV.

This clonotype has just a few counts. The genes are TRBV18 and TRBJ2-5; 7 bases align to TRBD1. Germline V CDR1 and CDR2: KGHSH, LQKENI. J was trimmed by 3 bases and V by 8 bases; bases with no gene match: 6. There are 13 residues in the CDR3. In DNA form, the CDR3 reads TGTGCCAGCAGCCACGGGACAGAAGAGACCCAGTACTTC. It specifies CASSHGTEETQYF.

This clonotype showed up just a few times. V usage is TRBV7-2 and J usage is TRBJ2-4; 7 bases match TRBD1. This CDR3 contains 15 residues. Germline V lookup: CDR1 SGHTA, CDR2 FQGNSA. V shed 5 bases, J shed 0 bases, and the junction held 4 bases outside the gene matches. In DNA, the CDR3 is TGTGCCAGCAGCGTGGGACAGCTAGCCAAAAACATTCAGTACTTC. It specifies CASSVGQLAKNIQYF.

The CDR3 DNA follows: TGTGCCAGCAGCCAAGATTGGGCGACTAATGAAAAACTGTTTTTT. It codes for CASSQDWATNEKLFF. The chain employs TRBV3-1 and TRBJ1-4, with D hard to call. V shed 0 bases and J shed 2 bases, with 7 bases lying between them. The CDR3 has 15 residues. The germline V gene has CDR1 LGHDT and CDR2 YNNKEL (reference sequence).

V gene TRBV4-2 combines with J gene TRBJ2-1, with D perhaps TRBD1 (6 bases). This CDR3 has 15 amino acids. Between the trimmed V and J ends, which lost 3 bases and 7 bases, there was a span of 16 bases. Germline values: CDR1 LGHNA, CDR2 YNFKEQ. DNA for the CDR3: TGTGCCAGCAGCCACTGGACGGGACACATAAATGAGCAGTTCTTC. Amino acid sequence: CASSHWTGHINEQFF.

The chain links TRBV12-3 or TRBV12-4 to TRBJ1-2, with a tentative D call TRBD1 (5 bases). The ends were cut back, 5 bases at V and 10 bases at J, with 20 bases in the middle. The CDR3 totals 14 residues. This CDR3 reads CASSPTGGRGLYTF. CDR3 nucleotide sequence: TGTGCCAGCAGTCCGACGGGGGGAAGGGGCCTCTACACCTTC.

The CDR3, as DNA: TGTGCCAGCAGTGACCAAGACACCGGGGAGCTGTTTTTT. Its protein is CASSDQDTGELFF. This chain uses TRBV6-1 with TRBJ2-2, with no clear D. CDR1 and CDR2 from the germline V gene are MNHNS and SASEGT. V was cut by 3 bases and J by 3 bases, with 5 bases left in between. The CDR3 length is 13 residues.

This clonotype was detected a few times. This rearrangement joins TRBV10-3 to TRBJ2-7; 10 nucleotides match TRBD2. V dropped 9 bases and J dropped 1; count of bases not matched to a gene: 9. Germline assignment: CDR1 ENHRY and CDR2 SYGVKD. This CDR3 contains 15 residues. The DNA for the CDR3 is TGTGCCATTACCCCCGGGACTAGCGTATCCTACGAGCAGTACTTC. It specifies CAITPGTSVSYEQYF.

The genes are TRBV20-1 and TRBJ2-5; TRBD2 agrees at 9 bases. The end of the DNA fits TRBJ2-7 better, so the J call may be wrong. Germline-derived CDR1 and CDR2 are DFQATT and SNEGSKA (reference sequence). CDR3 length: 15 residues. In DNA form, the CDR3 reads TGCAGTGCTAGAGATGTAAGGCGGGGGGGTAACGAGCAGTACTTC. It encodes CSARDVRRGGNEQYF.

The chain is built from TRBV2 and TRBJ2-1, with a tentative D call TRBD1 (6 bases). This CDR3 is built from 15 residues. Trimming took off 6 bases at V and 0 bases at J, with 12 bases between the two ends. Germline values: CDR1 SNHLY, CDR2 FYNNEI. The CDR3 region is CASRGDTNSYNEQFF. The CDR3 DNA sequence: TGTGCCAGCAGGGGGGACACTAACTCCTACAATGAGCAGTTCTTC.

The V gene is TRBV21-1, the J gene TRBJ2-7; the table's D call TRBD1 went unverified against the DNA. TRBV21-1 is given as a pseudogene. The CDR3 covers 13 residues. Here the CDR3 reads CDIARGRSYEQYF. The CDR3 DNA reads TGTGACATAGCCAGGGGGCGATCCTACGAGCAGTACTTC.

The V gene is TRBV4-3, the J gene TRBJ2-1; 9 positions agree with TRBD1. The V segment lost 2 bases and the J segment 8 bases; nucleotides outside the gene matches: 10. Germline loops: CDR1 LGHNA, CDR2 YSLEER. CDR3 length: 16 amino acids. The CDR3 is CASSQTDRGLLDEQFF. The CDR3 bases are TGCGCCAGCAGCCAAACGGACAGGGGACTATTGGATGAGCAGTTCTTC.

The genes are TRBV29-1 and TRBJ2-2, with D hard to call. CDR3 size: 12 residues. The ends were cut back, 0 bases at V and 9 bases at J, with 8 bases in the middle. CDR1 is SQVTM, CDR2 ANQGSEA, per germline. The CDR3 sequence is CSVEDLERELFF. The CDR3, as DNA: TGCAGCGTTGAAGATCTTGAACGGGAGCTGTTTTTT.

This rearrangement joins TRBV6-6 to TRBJ2-7, with unresolved D. V gave up 0 bases and J gave up 5 bases, with 11 bases separating them. Germline V gene data show CDR1 as MNHNY and CDR2 as SVGAGI (reference sequence). The CDR3 has 14 amino acids. DNA of the CDR3: TGTGCCAGCAGTTACTCCCTGGACCCTCACGAGCAGTACTTC. It is translated as CASSYSLDPHEQYF.

The CDR3 bases are TGCAGTGCTAAGTTGGGTGGGGGGGCAACTGAAGCTTTCTTT. Translation gives CSAKLGGGATEAFF. J is TRBJ1-1 and V is TRBV20-1; TRBD1 might be the D (6 bases). The CDR3 has 14 amino acids. Looked up from germline, CDR1 is DFQATT and CDR2 is SNEGSKA (reference sequence). Trimming cost V 4 bases and J 5 bases, with 17 bases left between them.

A few counts support this clonotype. V gene TRBV6-5 combines with J gene TRBJ2-7; TRBD1 matches 7 bases. The length of the CDR3 is 15 residues. The germline gives CDR1 MNHEY, CDR2 SVGAGI. V shed 6 bases, J shed 1 base, and the junction held 9 bases outside the gene matches. CDR3 bases: TGTGCCAGCAGGTCGTGGGGACAGAGTTCCTACGAGCAGTACTTC. Amino acid sequence: CASRSWGQSSYEQYF.

Only a few counts were recorded for this clonotype. The CDR3 region has the DNA TGCAGTGCTGGCACAGGGGTCGAAAAACTGTTTTTT. Translation gives CSAGTGVEKLFF. This chain joins TRBV20-1 and TRBJ1-4; 7 bases line up with TRBD1. CDR3 length equals 12 residues. Trimming cost V 5 bases and J 8 bases; bases outside gene matches: 5. Looked up from germline, CDR1 is DFQATT and CDR2 is SNEGSKA (reference sequence).

This chain joins TRBV29-1 and TRBJ1-1, with 7 bases lining up with TRBD1. This CDR3 is built from 14 residues. The ends lost 8 bases at V and 2 bases at J; junction bases unmatched: 11. Germline V CDR1 and CDR2: SQVTM, ANQGSEA. CDR3 in DNA: TGCAGCACACGTCGGGACAGAGCCAACACTGAAGCTTTCTTT. This encodes CSTRRDRANTEAFF.

The chain combines TRBV2 with TRBJ1-2; 7 bases match TRBD1. V shed 2 bases, J shed 5 bases, and the junction held 8 bases outside the gene matches. Germline V gene lookup returns CDR1 SNHLY and CDR2 FYNNEI. CDR3 length: 15 amino acids. CDR3: CASSEQGQSTYGYTF. The CDR3 DNA follows: TGTGCCAGCAGTGAACAGGGACAGTCGACTTATGGCTACACCTTC.

This CDR3 is CASSQNLASNEQFF. The CDR3 nucleotides are TGTGCCAGCAGCCAAAATCTAGCGAGCAATGAGCAGTTCTTC. The chain uses TRBV4-2 and TRBJ2-1, with D perhaps TRBD2 (6 bases). The CDR3 runs 14 residues. CDR1 and CDR2 from the germline V gene are LGHNA and YNFKEQ. Trimming took off 2 bases at V and 6 bases at J, with 11 bases between the two ends.

There are a few counts of this clonotype. The chain combines TRBV25-1 with TRBJ2-5; tentative D call: TRBD1 (5 bases). Germline V gives CDR1 MGHDK, CDR2 SYGVNS. V dropped 1 base and J dropped 4 bases, with 16 bases sitting between them. The CDR3 extends over 16 amino acids. CDR3 loop: CASSEFRGPMSETQYF. CDR3 DNA: TGTGCCAGCAGTGAATTTAGGGGCCCGATGTCAGAGACCCAGTACTTC.

The chain joins TRBV28 to TRBJ1-1, with D maybe TRBD1 (6 bases). The germline V and J ends were trimmed by 3 bases and 6 bases, with 23 bases remaining between them. CDR3 size: 17 residues. Per germline, CDR1 MDHEN and CDR2 SYDVKM. CDR3 sequence: CASSFRFGQGMIAEAFF. CDR3 DNA: TGTGCCAGCAGTTTTAGATTCGGGCAGGGGATGATAGCTGAAGCTTTCTTT.

This clonotype has just a few counts. The chain links TRBV5-1 to TRBJ2-1, with unresolved D. V was pared by 3 bases and J by 13 bases, with 11 bases between. This CDR3 spans 11 amino acids. CDR1 and CDR2 (germline): SGHRS, YFSETQ. CDR3 region: CASSSAGLQFF. As DNA, the CDR3 is TGCGCCAGCAGCTCCGCAGGCTTACAGTTCTTC.

The chain recombines TRBV12-3 or TRBV12-4 with TRBJ1-2, with TRBD1 matching 9 bases. V shed 4 bases, J shed 8 bases, and the junction held 5 bases outside the gene matches. The CDR3 is made up of 13 amino acids. The CDR3, as DNA: TGTGCCAGCAGTTCCGGGACAGGGTGGGGCTACACCTTC. Its protein product is CASSSGTGWGYTF.